Shown below are 29 T cell receptor beta chains from a single sample sequenced in a study of blood T cell repertoires in COVID-19. Data came from immunoSEQ multiplex PCR; TCRdb stores just in-frame clones and leaves some out. The sample carries some 210,000 clones, around 91% recorded once. Input material: peripheral blood. The receptors here all came from a woman aged 35 to 49 with acute or convalescent COVID-19.

The V and J genes are TRBV6-1 and TRBJ2-3, with 7 nucleotides matching TRBD2. CDR3 length: 17 residues. With 6 bases clipped from V and 0 bases from J, the junction kept 12 bases outside the gene matches. CDR1 MNHNS and CDR2 SASEGT come from the germline V gene. In DNA form, the CDR3 reads TGTGCCAGCAGGGAATCACACGGGGGGTGGAGCACAGATACGCAGTATTTT. Encoded protein: CASRESHGGWSTDTQYF.

The rearrangement joins TRBV7-9 to TRBJ2-3, with TRBD2 matching 7 bases. With 5 bases clipped from V and 1 base from J, the junction kept 9 bases outside the gene matches. Germline CDR1 and CDR2: SEHNR and FQNEAQ (reference sequence). CDR3 size: 16 residues. CDR3 in amino acids: CASSPTTSVGTDTQYF. DNA of the CDR3: TGTGCCAGCAGCCCTACTACTAGCGTCGGCACAGATACGCAGTATTTT. Looking up the rest from reference TRBV7-9 and TRBJ2-3 gives the full variable domain: DTGVSQNPRHKITKRGQNVTFRCDPISEHNRLYWYRQTLGQGPEFLTYFQNEAQLEKSRLLSDRFSAERPKGSFSTLEIQRTEQGDSAMYLCASSPTTSVGTDTQYFGPGTRLTVL.

The chain joins TRBV7-2 to TRBJ2-3; no clear D. Trimming pared 0 bases from V and 4 bases from J, leaving 8 bases between. This CDR3 region has 14 residues. Germline values: CDR1 SGHTA, CDR2 FQGNSA. The CDR3 nucleotides read TGTGCCAGCAGCTTAGCGCCAGGTGCAGATACGCAGTATTTT. Its translation: CASSLAPGADTQYF.

The rearrangement joins TRBV10-3 to TRBJ2-5, with a tentative D call TRBD2 (5 bases). CDR1 ENHRY and CDR2 SYGVKD come from the germline V gene. V lost 0 bases and J 5 bases, leaving 10 bases between the germline ends. The CDR3 spans 14 residues. This CDR3 is CAISESSRRETQYF. CDR3 bases: TGTGCCATCAGTGAGTCGAGTAGGAGGGAGACCCAGTACTTC.

This clone was detected once. CDR3 in DNA: TGTGCCATCAGTGAATCAGGGAGCAATCAGCCCCAGCATTTT. It yields the protein CAISESGSNQPQHF. V and J are TRBV10-3 and TRBJ1-5; D might be TRBD1 (5 bases). The V end was cut by 3 bases, the J end by 1 base, with 7 bases between. The CDR3 loop spans 14 amino acids. Germline lookup yields CDR1 ENHRY and CDR2 SYGVKD.

The chain couples TRBV9 to TRBJ1-1; 7 positions agree with TRBD1. V lost 2 bases, J lost 7 bases, and 5 bases stayed unmatched. The germline gives CDR1 SGDLS, CDR2 YYNGEE. The CDR3 contains 13 residues. As DNA, the CDR3 is TGTGCCAGCAGCGTGGGGACAGCGGGTGAAGCTTTCTTT. This gives the protein CASSVGTAGEAFF.

This clone was seen once. V and J are TRBV7-2 and TRBJ2-2, with D perhaps matching TRBD1 (6 bases). Trimming took off 3 bases at V and 0 bases at J, with 8 bases between the two ends. This CDR3 comprises 15 residues. Germline V gene sequence: CDR1 SGHTA, CDR2 FQGNSA. The chain's CDR3 is CASSLGASNTGELFF. The CDR3 DNA reads TGTGCCAGCAGCTTGGGGGCTTCGAACACCGGGGAGCTGTTTTTT. The complete variable domain, with remaining parts taken from reference TRBV7-2 and TRBJ2-2, reads GAGVSQSPSNKVTEKGKDVELRCDPISGHTALYWYRQSLGQGLEFLIYFQGNSAPDKSGLPSDRFSAERTGGSVSTLTIQRTQQEDSAVYLCASSLGASNTGELFFGEGSRLTVL.

The rearrangement uses TRBV6-6 and TRBJ1-2; D might be TRBD1 (6 bases). CDR3 length: 13 residues. CDR1 MNHNY and CDR2 SVGAGI come from the germline V gene (reference sequence). Trimming removed 3 bases at V and 8 bases at J, with 13 bases between. CDR3 amino acids: CASSYAPDRGYTF. CDR3 sequence (DNA): TGTGCCAGCAGTTATGCGCCGGACAGAGGCTACACCTTC.

This sequence joins TRBV7-2 and TRBJ1-2; 9 nucleotides line up with TRBD1. The J segment lost 2 bases and the V segment lost 6 bases, leaving 10 bases of the junction unmatched. CDR1 is SGHTA and CDR2 is FQGNSA in the germline V gene. The CDR3 is 16 amino acids. The CDR3 loop is CASRSRAGTGNYGYTF. The CDR3 DNA reads TGTGCCAGCAGGTCCCGGGCCGGGACAGGGAACTATGGCTACACCTTC.

The count of this clone is one. The V and J genes are TRBV5-1 and TRBJ1-4; 9 bases align to TRBD1. Looked up from germline, CDR1 is SGHRS and CDR2 is YFSETQ. V lost 3 bases to trimming and J lost 1 base; unmatched junction nucleotides: 4. This CDR3 comprises 16 residues. The CDR3 reads CASSSGQGRTNEKLFF. Written as DNA, the CDR3 is TGCGCCAGCAGCTCAGGACAGGGGCGAACTAATGAAAAACTGTTTTTT.

The chain combines TRBV30 with TRBJ2-3, with 9 bases fitting TRBD1. The CDR3 consists of 14 residues. The V gene end was trimmed by 5 bases and the J gene end by 4 bases; junction bases not matched to a gene: 7. Germline lookup yields CDR1 GTSNPN and CDR2 SVGIG (reference sequence). In nucleotides, the CDR3 is TGTGCCTGGGCGGGACAGGGTCGCCCAGATACGCAGTATTTT. Residues: CAWAGQGRPDTQYF.

V usage is TRBV5-1 and J usage is TRBJ2-2, with D maybe TRBD1 (5 bases). Trimming cost V 0 bases and J 1 base, with 7 bases left between them. This CDR3 spans 15 amino acids. Per germline, CDR1 SGHRS and CDR2 YFSETQ. The CDR3 loop is CASSLGQMNTGELFF. For the CDR3, the DNA is TGCGCCAGCAGCTTGGGACAGATGAACACCGGGGAGCTGTTTTTT.

V is TRBV6-5 and J is TRBJ1-1; tentatively, D is TRBD1 (5 bases). V was pared by 6 bases and J by 4 bases, with 15 bases between. CDR3 length equals 14 residues. The germline V gene encodes CDR1 MNHEY and CDR2 SVGAGI. Here the CDR3 DNA reads TGTGCCAGCAGCCGGGACTTAAGGGGCACTGAAGCTTTCTTT. Its translation is CASSRDLRGTEAFF.

V gene TRBV5-1 combines with J gene TRBJ1-3; D remains unclear. The CDR3 is 17 residues long. With 4 bases removed from V and 7 bases from J, the gap between germline ends came to 24 bases. Per the germline V gene, CDR1 is SGHRS and CDR2 is YFSETQ. DNA for the CDR3: TGCGCCAGCAGCCCTCGAGGCCGGAACGCTCTGGAGAACACCATATATTTT. Its translation is CASSPRGRNALENTIYF.

The count of this clone is one. The CDR3 region has the DNA TGTGCCAGTAGTCAGGGAAACACTGAAGCTTTCTTT. Protein sequence: CASSQGNTEAFF. The chain carries TRBV19 and TRBJ1-1, with a tentative D call TRBD1 (5 bases). The CDR3 is made up of 12 amino acids. From germline, CDR1 is LNHDA and CDR2 SQIVND (reference sequence). V lost 5 bases, J lost 2 bases, and 6 bases lay in between.

The V and J genes are TRBV27 and TRBJ1-6; D possibly corresponds to TRBD1 (5 bases). The germline gives CDR1 MNHEY, CDR2 SMNVEV (reference sequence). There are 17 residues in the CDR3. Trimming took off 4 bases at V and 2 bases at J, with 15 bases between the two ends. The CDR3 loop reads CASSSRTIHAYNSPLHF. In DNA, the CDR3 is TGTGCCAGCAGTTCCAGGACAATTCACGCCTATAATTCACCCCTCCACTTT.

The chain uses TRBV10-2 and TRBJ2-3; 13 nucleotides line up with TRBD2. The CDR3 contains 18 residues. The germline V gene encodes CDR1 WSHSY and CDR2 SAAADI. The V and J ends lost 7 bases and 1 base, in that order; junction bases with no gene match: 11. CDR3 region: CASILGLAGAGGTDTQYF. In DNA, the CDR3 is TGCGCCAGCATATTAGGACTAGCGGGGGCCGGGGGCACAGATACGCAGTATTTT.

This clone was recorded a few times. The CDR3 DNA reads as TGCGCCAGCAGCCAAGAAGACAGCGGGTATGGCTACACCTTC. It specifies CASSQEDSGYGYTF. The V gene is TRBV4-1, the J gene TRBJ1-2; D is perhaps TRBD1 (5 bases). The CDR3 is 14 residues long. With 0 bases removed from V and 5 bases from J, the gap between germline ends came to 10 bases. CDR1 is MGHRA, CDR2 YSYEKL, per germline.

The chain couples TRBV6-5 to TRBJ1-5, with unresolved D. The CDR3 totals 14 residues. Germline values: CDR1 MNHEY, CDR2 SVGAGI. V lost 6 bases, J lost 2 bases, and 11 bases lay in between. CDR3 sequence reads: CASRRLGGNQPQHF. CDR3 sequence (DNA): TGTGCCAGCAGACGACTGGGTGGCAATCAGCCCCAGCATTTT.

This clone was detected once. This chain links TRBV28 with TRBJ1-6; the D gene is possibly TRBD1 (5 bases). This CDR3 region has 12 residues. The V gene lost 7 bases and the J gene lost 19 bases, with 20 bases spanning the gap. The germline V gene encodes CDR1 MDHEN and CDR2 SYDVKM. As DNA, the CDR3 is TGTGCCAGCACAGACAAACTGGGGGGAATGCACTTT. As protein: CASTDKLGGMHF.

The rearrangement joins TRBV12-5 to TRBJ1-1; the match to TRBD1 covers 10 bases. V trimming: 6 bases; J trimming: 1 base; junction bases outside the gene matches: 5. The CDR3 has 15 amino acids. Germline lookup yields CDR1 LGHNT and CDR2 FRNRAP. CDR3 nucleotides: TGTGCTAGTGGCCCGACAGGGGGCGCGAACACTGAAGCTTTCTTT. It codes for CASGPTGGANTEAFF.

This chain uses TRBV7-8 with TRBJ1-2; TRBD1 matches at 9 bases. Per the germline V gene, CDR1 is SGHVS and CDR2 is FQNEAQ. Unmatched junction bases numbered 6, after V lost 5 bases and J lost 8 bases. The CDR3 consists of 13 residues. The CDR3 loop reads CASSRQGVRGYTF. The CDR3 region has the DNA TGTGCCAGCAGCCGACAGGGGGTGCGAGGCTACACCTTC.

This clone was counted a single time. The chain has TRBV3-1 (or the pseudogene TRBV3-2) and TRBJ2-5, with 10 bases identical to TRBD2. This CDR3 contains 16 residues. Germline V lookup: CDR1 LGHDT, CDR2 YNNKEL (reference sequence). Losses at the gene ends were 0 bases for V and 4 bases for J; bases not matched to a gene: 5. CDR3 sequence reads: CASSQERLAGVETQYF. DNA for the CDR3: TGTGCCAGCAGCCAAGAGAGGCTAGCGGGGGTAGAGACCCAGTACTTC.

The rearrangement uses TRBV24-1 and TRBJ1-1; D gene unclear. The CDR3 loop spans 13 amino acids. V was trimmed by 5 bases and J by 4 bases, leaving 10 bases between them. Germline CDR1 is KGHDR and CDR2 is SFDVKD. As DNA, the CDR3 is TGTGCCACCAGTGCCGGAGGGATCACTGAAGCTTTCTTT. It codes for CATSAGGITEAFF.

This clone occurred once. The gene calls are TRBV30 and TRBJ1-3, with 7 bases aligning to TRBD1. The germline gives CDR1 GTSNPN, CDR2 SVGIG (reference sequence). The CDR3 extends over 15 amino acids. V shed 2 bases and J 0 bases; nucleotides not matched to a gene: 4. The CDR3 sequence: CAWSPDRASGNTIYF. In DNA, the CDR3 is TGTGCCTGGAGTCCAGACAGGGCCTCTGGAAACACCATATATTTT.

The rearrangement uses TRBV5-1 and TRBJ2-3; TRBD1 aligns across 10 bases. The CDR3 totals 16 residues. Per germline, CDR1 SGHRS and CDR2 YFSETQ. V was clipped by 0 bases and J by 9 bases; unmatched bases: 10. The CDR3 sequence is CASSLAGTGAGTTQYF. The DNA of the CDR3 is TGCGCCAGCAGCTTGGCCGGGACAGGGGCCGGGACAACGCAGTATTTT.

The rearrangement links TRBV9 to TRBJ1-3, with D possibly TRBD1 on 6 matching bases. Germline CDR1 is SGDLS and CDR2 is YYNGEE. This CDR3 spans 15 amino acids. Trimming removed 2 bases at V and 4 bases at J, with 13 bases between. The CDR3 loop reads CASSVSRGPGNTIYF. The CDR3 coding sequence is TGTGCCAGCAGCGTGTCCAGGGGTCCCGGAAACACCATATATTTT. The full variable domain, completed using reference TRBV9 and TRBJ1-3, is DSGVTQTPKHLITATGQRVTLRCSPRSGDLSVYWYQQSLDQGLQFLIQYYNGEERAKGNILERFSAQQFPDLHSELNLSSLELGDSALYFCASSVSRGPGNTIYFGEGSWLTVV.

The chain has TRBV27 and TRBJ1-5; TRBD1 matches 10 bases. After removal of 9 bases from V and 6 bases from J, the junction contained 5 bases not matched to a gene. The length of the CDR3 is 13 residues. Per germline, CDR1 MNHEY and CDR2 SMNVEV (reference sequence). CDR3 in DNA: TGTGCCAGTCGACAGGGGGCAGGTCAGCCCCAGCATTTT. It translates to CASRQGAGQPQHF.

The chain combines TRBV19 with TRBJ2-5; no firm D call. The CDR3 length is 14 residues. Trimming cost V 1 base and J 1 base, with 7 bases left between them. Germline CDR1 is LNHDA and CDR2 is SQIVND (reference sequence). Here the CDR3 reads CASSIVGGQETQYF. Here the CDR3 DNA reads TGTGCCAGTAGTATAGTTGGCGGCCAAGAGACCCAGTACTTC. Full variable domain (outside the CDR3, taken from reference TRBV19 and TRBJ2-5): DGGITQSPKYLFRKEGQNVTLSCEQNLNHDAMYWYRQDPGQGLRLIYYSQIVNDFQKGDIAEGYSVSREKKESFPLTVTSAQKNPTAFYLCASSIVGGQETQYFGPGTRLLVL.